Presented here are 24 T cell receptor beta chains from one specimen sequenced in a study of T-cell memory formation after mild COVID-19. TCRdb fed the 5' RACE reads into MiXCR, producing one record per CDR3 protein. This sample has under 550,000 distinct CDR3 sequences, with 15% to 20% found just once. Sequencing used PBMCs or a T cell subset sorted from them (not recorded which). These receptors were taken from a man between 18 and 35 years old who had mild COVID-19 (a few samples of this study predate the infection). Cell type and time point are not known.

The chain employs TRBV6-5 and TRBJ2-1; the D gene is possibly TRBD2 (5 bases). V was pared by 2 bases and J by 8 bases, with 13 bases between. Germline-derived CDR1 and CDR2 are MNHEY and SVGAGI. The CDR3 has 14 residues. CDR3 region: CASSYREFGDEQFF. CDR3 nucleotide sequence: TGTGCCAGCAGTTACAGGGAGTTTGGGGATGAGCAGTTCTTC.

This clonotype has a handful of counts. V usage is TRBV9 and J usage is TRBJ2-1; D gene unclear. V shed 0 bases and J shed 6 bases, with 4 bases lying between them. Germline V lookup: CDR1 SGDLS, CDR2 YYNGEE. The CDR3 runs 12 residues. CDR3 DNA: TGTGCCAGCAGCGTAGCTGCCAATGAGCAGTTCTTC. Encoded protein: CASSVAANEQFF.

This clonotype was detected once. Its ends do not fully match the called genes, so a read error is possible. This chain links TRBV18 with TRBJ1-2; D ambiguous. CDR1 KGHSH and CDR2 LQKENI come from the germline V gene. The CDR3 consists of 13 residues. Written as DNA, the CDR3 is TGTGCCAGCTCACCACCAGGGTTCTATAGCTACACCTTC. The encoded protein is CASSPPGFYSYTF.

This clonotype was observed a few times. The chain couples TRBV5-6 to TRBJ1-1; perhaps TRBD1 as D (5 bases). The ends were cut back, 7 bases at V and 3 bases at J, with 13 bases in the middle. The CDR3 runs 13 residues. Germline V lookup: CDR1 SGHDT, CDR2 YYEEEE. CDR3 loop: CASGQGGDTEAFF. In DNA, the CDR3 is TGTGCCAGCGGTCAGGGCGGCGACACTGAAGCTTTCTTT.

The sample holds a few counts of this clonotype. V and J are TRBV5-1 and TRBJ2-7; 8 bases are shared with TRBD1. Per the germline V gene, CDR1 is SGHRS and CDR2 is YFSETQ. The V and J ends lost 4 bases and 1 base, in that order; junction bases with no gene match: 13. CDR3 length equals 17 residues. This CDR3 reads CASSQEYTGGWSYEQYF. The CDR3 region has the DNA TGCGCCAGCAGCCAAGAGTATACAGGGGGATGGTCCTACGAGCAGTACTTC.

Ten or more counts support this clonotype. In DNA, the CDR3 is TGTGCCAGCAGCTTAGTAGGACTGCAAGAGACCCAGTACTTC. It codes for CASSLVGLQETQYF. The chain employs TRBV7-9 and TRBJ2-5; D is possibly TRBD2 (5 bases). V was trimmed by 1 base and J by 2 bases, leaving 8 bases between them. The CDR3 consists of 14 residues. Germline values: CDR1 SEHNR, CDR2 FQNEAQ (reference sequence).

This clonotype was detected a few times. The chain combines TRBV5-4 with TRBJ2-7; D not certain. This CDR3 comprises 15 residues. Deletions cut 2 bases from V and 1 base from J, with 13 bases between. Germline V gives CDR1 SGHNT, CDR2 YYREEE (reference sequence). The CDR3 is CASSFLGSASYEQYF. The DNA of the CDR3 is TGTGCCAGCAGCTTCCTGGGTTCCGCTTCCTACGAGCAGTACTTC. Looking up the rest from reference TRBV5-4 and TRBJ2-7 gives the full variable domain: ETGVTQSPTHLIKTRGQQVTLRCSSQSGHNTVSWYQQALGQGPQFIFQYYREEENGRGNFPPRFSGLQFPNYSSELNVNALELDDSALYLCASSFLGSASYEQYFGPGTRLTVT.

In DNA, the CDR3 is TGCAGTGCTAGAATCTTACGGTCCCACACCGGGGAGCTGTTTTTT. This sequence encodes CSARILRSHTGELFF. The chain recombines TRBV20-1 with TRBJ2-2, with no clear D. The CDR3 is 15 amino acids. The germline V gene has CDR1 DFQATT and CDR2 SNEGSKA (reference sequence). V was pared by 2 bases and J by 3 bases, with 13 bases between.

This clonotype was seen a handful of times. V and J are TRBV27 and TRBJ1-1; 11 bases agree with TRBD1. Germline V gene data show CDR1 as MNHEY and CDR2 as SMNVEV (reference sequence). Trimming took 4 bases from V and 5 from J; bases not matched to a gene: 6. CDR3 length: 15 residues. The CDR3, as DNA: TGTGCCAGCAGTTCCTCGGACAGGGGGCCTACTGAAGCTTTCTTT. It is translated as CASSSSDRGPTEAFF.

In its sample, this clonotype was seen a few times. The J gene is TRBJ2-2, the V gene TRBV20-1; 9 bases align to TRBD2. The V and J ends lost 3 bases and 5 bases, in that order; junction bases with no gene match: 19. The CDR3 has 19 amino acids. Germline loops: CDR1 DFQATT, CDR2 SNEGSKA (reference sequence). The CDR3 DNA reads TGCAGTGCTAGCCCCCGAGCTAGCGGGGCCGGATTGAGGACCGGGGAGCTGTTTTTT. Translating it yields CSASPRASGAGLRTGELFF.

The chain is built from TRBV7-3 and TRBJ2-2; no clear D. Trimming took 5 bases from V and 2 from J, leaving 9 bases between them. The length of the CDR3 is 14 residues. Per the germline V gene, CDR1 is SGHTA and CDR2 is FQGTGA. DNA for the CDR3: TGTGCCAGCAGCCCCCCCTCCAACACCGGGGAGCTGTTTTTT. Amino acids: CASSPPSNTGELFF.

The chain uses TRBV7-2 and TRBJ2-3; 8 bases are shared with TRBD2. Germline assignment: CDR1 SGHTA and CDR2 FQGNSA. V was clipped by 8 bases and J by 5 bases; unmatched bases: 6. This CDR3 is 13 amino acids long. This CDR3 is CASGTGGGDTQYF. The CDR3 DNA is TGTGCCAGCGGAACCGGGGGGGGAGATACGCAGTATTTT.

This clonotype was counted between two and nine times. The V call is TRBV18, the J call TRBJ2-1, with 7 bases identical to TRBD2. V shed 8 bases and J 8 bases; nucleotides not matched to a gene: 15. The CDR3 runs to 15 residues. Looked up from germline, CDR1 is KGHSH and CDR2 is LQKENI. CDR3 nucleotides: TGTGCCAGCGCCCCATCTAGCGGTGCCCGGGATGAGCAGTTCTTC. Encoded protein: CASAPSSGARDEQFF. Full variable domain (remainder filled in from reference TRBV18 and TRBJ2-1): NAGVMQNPRHLVRRRGQEARLRCSPMKGHSHVYWYRQLPEEGLKFMVYLQKENIIDESGMPKERFSAEFPKEGPSILRIQQVVRGDSAAYFCASAPSSGARDEQFFGPGTRLTVL.

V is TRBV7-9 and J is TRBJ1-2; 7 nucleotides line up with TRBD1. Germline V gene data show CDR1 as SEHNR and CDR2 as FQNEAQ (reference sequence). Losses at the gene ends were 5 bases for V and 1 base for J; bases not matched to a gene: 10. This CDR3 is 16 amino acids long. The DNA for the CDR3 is TGTGCCAGCAGCGCAACCGGGACAGCCTTTAACTATGGCTACACCTTC. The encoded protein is CASSATGTAFNYGYTF.

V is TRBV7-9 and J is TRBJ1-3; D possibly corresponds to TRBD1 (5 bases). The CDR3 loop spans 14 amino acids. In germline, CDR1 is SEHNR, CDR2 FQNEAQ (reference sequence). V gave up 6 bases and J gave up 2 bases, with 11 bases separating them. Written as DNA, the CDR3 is TGTGCCAGCAGACGTCAGGGAGCTGGAAACACCATATATTTT. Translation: CASRRQGAGNTIYF.

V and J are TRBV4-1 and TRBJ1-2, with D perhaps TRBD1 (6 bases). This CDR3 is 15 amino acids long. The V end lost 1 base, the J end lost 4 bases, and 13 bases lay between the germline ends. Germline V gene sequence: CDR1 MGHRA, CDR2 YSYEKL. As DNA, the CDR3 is TGCGCCAGCAGCCAAGGTCGACAGGAGATCTATGGCTACACCTTC. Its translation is CASSQGRQEIYGYTF.

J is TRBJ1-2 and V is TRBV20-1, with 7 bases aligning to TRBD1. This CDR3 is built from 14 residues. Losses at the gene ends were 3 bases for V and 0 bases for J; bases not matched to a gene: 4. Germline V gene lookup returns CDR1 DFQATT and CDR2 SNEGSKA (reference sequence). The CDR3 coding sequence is TGCAGTGCTAGTACCAGGGGGACTAACTATGGCTACACCTTC. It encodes CSASTRGTNYGYTF.

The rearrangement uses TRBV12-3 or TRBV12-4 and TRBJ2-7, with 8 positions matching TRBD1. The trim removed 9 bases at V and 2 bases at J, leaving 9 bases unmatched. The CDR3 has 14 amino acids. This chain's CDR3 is CARNRCRGPYEQYV. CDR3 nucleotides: TGTGCCAGGAATCGTTGCAGGGGGCCCTACGAGCAGTACGTC.

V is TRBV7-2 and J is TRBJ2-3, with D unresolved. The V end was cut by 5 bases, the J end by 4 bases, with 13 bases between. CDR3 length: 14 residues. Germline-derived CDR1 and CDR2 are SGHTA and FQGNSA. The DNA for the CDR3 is TGTGCCAGCAGCCCTAGACCCGCGGCAGATACGCAGTATTTT. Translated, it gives CASSPRPAADTQYF.

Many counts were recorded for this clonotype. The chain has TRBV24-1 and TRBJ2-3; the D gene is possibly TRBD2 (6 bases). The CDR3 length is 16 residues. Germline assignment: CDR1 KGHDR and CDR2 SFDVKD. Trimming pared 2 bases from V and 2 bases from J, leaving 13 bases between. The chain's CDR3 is CATSDSGTYDTDTQYF. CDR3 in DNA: TGTGCCACCAGTGATTCCGGGACTTACGACACAGATACGCAGTATTTT.

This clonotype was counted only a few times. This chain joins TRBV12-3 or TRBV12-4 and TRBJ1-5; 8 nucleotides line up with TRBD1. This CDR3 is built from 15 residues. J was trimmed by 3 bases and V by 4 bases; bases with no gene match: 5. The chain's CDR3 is CASSSSQGANQPQHF. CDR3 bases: TGTGCCAGCAGTTCATCTCAGGGGGCCAATCAGCCCCAGCATTTT.

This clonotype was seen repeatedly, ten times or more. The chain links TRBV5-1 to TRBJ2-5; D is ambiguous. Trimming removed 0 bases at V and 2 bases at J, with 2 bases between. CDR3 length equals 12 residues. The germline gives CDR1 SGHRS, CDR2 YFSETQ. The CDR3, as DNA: TGCGCCAGCAGCTTGGAGCAAGAGACCCAGTACTTC. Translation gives CASSLEQETQYF.

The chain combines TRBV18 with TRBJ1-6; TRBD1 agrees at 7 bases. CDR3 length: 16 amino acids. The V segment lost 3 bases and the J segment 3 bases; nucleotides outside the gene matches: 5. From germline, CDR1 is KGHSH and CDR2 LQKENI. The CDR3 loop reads CASSPTTGNYNSPLHF. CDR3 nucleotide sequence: TGTGCCAGCTCACCCACGACAGGGAACTATAATTCACCCCTCCACTTT. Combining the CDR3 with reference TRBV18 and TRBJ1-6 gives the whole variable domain NAGVMQNPRHLVRRRGQEARLRCSPMKGHSHVYWYRQLPEEGLKFMVYLQKENIIDESGMPKERFSAEFPKEGPSILRIQQVVRGDSAAYFCASSPTTGNYNSPLHFGNGTRLTVT.

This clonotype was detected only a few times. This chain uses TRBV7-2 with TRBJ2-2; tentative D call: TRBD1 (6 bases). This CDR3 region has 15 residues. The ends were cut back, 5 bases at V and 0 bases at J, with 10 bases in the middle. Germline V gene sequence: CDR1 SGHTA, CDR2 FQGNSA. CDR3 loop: CASSHRDTNTGELFF. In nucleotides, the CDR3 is TGTGCCAGCAGCCACCGGGACACGAACACCGGGGAGCTGTTTTTT.